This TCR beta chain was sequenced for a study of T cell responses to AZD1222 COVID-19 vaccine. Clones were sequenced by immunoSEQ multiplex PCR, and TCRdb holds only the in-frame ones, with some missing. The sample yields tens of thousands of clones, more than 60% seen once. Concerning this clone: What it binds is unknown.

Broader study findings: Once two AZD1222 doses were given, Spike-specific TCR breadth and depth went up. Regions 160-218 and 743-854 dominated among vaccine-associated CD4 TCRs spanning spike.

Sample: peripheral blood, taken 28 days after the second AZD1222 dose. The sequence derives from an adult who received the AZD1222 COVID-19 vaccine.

The CDR3 loop reads CASSPIGAGGGTDTQYF. The CDR3 DNA is TGTGCCAGCTCACCTATCGGAGCGGGGGGCGGCACAGATACGCAGTATTTT. The chain joins TRBV18 to TRBJ2-3; 9 positions match TRBD2. The CDR3 sequence is 17 residues long. V lost 3 bases and J lost 1; bases outside the gene matches: 8. Looked up from germline, CDR1 is KGHSH and CDR2 is LQKENI.